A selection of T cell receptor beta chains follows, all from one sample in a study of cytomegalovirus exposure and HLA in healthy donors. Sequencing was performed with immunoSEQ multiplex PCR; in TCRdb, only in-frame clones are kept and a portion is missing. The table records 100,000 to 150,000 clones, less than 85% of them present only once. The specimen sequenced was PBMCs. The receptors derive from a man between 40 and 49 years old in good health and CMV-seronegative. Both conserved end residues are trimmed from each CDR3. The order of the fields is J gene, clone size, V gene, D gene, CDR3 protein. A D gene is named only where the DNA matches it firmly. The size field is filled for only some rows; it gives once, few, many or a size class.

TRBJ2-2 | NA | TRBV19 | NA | ASSIEPGTGELF
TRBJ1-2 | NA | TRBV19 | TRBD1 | ASTSSSDRGRRGYGYT
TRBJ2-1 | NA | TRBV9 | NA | ASSPPVRNEQF
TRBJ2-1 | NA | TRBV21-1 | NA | ASSSPVIRGPYNEQF
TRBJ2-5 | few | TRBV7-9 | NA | ASSFRRSETQY
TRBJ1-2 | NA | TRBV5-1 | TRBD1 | ASSLGGQGGYT
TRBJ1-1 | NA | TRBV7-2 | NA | ASSFLGGNTEAF
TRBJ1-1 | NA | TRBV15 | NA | ATSRVLRHRASPMNTEAF
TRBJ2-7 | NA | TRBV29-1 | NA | SVGLGDYEQY
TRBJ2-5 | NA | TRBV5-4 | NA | ASSPRTNQETQY
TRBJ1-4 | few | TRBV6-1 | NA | ASSSAGVTNEKLF